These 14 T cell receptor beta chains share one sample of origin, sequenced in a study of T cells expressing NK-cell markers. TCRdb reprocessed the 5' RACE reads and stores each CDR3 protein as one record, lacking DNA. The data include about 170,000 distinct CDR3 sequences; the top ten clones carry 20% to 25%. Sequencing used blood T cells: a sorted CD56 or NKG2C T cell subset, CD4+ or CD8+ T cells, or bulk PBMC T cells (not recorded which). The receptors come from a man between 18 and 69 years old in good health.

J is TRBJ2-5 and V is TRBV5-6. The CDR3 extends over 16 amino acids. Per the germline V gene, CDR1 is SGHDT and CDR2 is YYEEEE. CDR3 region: CASSLVRNRYQETQYF.

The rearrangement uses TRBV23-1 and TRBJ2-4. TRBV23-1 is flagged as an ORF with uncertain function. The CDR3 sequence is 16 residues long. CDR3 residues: CASSHNLIEVKNIQYF.

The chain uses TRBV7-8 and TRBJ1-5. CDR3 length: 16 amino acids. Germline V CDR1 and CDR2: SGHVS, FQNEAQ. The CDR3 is CASSLSSYDSNQPQHF. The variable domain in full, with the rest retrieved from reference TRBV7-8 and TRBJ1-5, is GAGVSQSPRYKVAKRGQDVALRCDPISGHVSLFWYQQALGQGPEFLTYFQNEAQLDKSGLPSDRFFAERPEGSVSTLKIQRTQQEDSAVYLCASSLSSYDSNQPQHFGDGTRLSIL.

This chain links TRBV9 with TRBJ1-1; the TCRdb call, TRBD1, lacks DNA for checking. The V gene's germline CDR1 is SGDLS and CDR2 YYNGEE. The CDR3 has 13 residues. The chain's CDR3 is CASSVSQGAEAFF. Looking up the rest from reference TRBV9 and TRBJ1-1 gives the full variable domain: DSGVTQTPKHLITATGQRVTLRCSPRSGDLSVYWYQQSLDQGLQFLIQYYNGEERAKGNILERFSAQQFPDLHSELNLSSLELGDSALYFCASSVSQGAEAFFGQGTRLTVV.

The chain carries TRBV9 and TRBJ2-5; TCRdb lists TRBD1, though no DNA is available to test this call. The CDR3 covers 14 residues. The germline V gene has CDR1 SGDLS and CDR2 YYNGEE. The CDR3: CASSVDGGLETQYF.

The CDR3 protein is CATSRGAGVQETQYF. The V call is TRBV15, the J call TRBJ2-5; there is no DNA to check the TCRdb D call of TRBD1. Germline V CDR1 and CDR2: LNHNV, YYDKDF (reference sequence). The CDR3 runs to 15 residues.

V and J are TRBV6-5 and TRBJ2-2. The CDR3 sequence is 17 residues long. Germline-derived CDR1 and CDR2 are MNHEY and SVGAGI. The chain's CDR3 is CASSYSEIAANTGELFF.

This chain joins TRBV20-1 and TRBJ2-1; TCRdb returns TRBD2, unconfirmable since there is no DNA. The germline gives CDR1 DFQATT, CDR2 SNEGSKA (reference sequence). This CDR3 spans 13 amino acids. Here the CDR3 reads CSARELAGVEQFF.

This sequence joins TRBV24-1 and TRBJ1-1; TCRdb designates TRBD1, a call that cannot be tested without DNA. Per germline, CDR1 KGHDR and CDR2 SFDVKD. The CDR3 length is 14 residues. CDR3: CATRGQGLNTEAFF.

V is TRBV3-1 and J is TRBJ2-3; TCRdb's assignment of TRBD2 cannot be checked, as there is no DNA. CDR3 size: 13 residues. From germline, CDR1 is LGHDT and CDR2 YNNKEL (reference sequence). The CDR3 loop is CASSLFSKDTQYF.

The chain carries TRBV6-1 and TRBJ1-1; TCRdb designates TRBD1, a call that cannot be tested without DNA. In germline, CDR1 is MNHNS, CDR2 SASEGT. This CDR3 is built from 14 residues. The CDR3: CASSEPGQGTEAFF.

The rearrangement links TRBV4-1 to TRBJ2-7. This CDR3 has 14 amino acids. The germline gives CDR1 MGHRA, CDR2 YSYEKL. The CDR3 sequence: CASSQDDQTYEQYF.

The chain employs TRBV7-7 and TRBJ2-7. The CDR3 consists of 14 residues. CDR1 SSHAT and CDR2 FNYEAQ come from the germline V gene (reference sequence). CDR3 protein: CASSPFFGVYEQYF.

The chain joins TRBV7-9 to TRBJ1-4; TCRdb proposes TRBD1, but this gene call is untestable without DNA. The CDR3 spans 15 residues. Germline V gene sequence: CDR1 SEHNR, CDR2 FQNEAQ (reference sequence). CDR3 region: CASSRPGGLREKLFF.